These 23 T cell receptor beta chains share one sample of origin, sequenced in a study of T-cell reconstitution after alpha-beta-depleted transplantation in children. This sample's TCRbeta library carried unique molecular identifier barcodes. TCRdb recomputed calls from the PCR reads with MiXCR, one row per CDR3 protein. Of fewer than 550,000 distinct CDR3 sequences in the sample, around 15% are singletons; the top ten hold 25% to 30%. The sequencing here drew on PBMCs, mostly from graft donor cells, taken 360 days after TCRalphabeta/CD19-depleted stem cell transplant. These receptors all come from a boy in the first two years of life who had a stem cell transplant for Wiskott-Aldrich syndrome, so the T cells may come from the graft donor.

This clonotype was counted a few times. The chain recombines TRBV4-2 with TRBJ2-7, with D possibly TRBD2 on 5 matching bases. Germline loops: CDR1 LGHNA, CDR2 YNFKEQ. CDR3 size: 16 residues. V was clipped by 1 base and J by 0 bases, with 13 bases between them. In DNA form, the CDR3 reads TGTGCCAGCAGCCAAGCCCGTTCCGGGATCTCCTACGAGCAGTACTTC. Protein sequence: CASSQARSGISYEQYF.

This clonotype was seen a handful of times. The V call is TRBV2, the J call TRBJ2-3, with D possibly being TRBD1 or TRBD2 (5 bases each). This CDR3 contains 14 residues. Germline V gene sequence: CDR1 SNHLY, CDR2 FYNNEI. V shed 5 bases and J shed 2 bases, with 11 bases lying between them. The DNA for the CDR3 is TGTGCCAGCAGTAAGGGACCAGACACAGATACGCAGTATTTT. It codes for CASSKGPDTDTQYF. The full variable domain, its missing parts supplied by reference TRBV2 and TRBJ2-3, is EPEVTQTPSHQVTQMGQEVILRCVPISNHLYFYWYRQILGQKVEFLVSFYNNEISEKSEIFDDQFSVERPDGSNFTLKIRSTKLEDSAMYFCASSKGPDTDTQYFGPGTRLTVL.

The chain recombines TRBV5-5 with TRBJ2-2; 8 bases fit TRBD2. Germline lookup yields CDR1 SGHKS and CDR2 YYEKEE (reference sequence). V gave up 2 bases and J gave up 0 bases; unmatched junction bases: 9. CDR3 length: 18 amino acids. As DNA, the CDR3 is TGTGCCAGCAGCTTATACTCGCGGGGGGCCGCGAACACCGGGGAGCTGTTTTTT. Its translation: CASSLYSRGAANTGELFF. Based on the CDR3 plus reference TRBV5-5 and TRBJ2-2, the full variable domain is DAGVTQSPTHLIKTRGQQVTLRCSPISGHKSVSWYQQVLGQGPQFIFQYYEKEERGRGNFPDRFSARQFPNYSSELNVNALLLGDSALYLCASSLYSRGAANTGELFFGEGSRLTVL.

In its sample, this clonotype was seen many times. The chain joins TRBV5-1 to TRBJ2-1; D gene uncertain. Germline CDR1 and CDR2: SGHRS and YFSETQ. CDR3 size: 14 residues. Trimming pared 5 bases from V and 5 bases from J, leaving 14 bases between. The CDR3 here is CASRLTQSDNEQFF. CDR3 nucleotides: TGCGCCAGCAGACTGACCCAGAGTGACAATGAGCAGTTCTTC.

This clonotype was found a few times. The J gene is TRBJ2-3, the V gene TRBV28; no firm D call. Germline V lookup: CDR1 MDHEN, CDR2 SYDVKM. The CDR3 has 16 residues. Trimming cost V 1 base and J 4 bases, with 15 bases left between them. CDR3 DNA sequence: TGTGCCAGCAGTTTATCGGGTAGTGTTCCCCCAGATACGCAGTATTTT. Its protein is CASSLSGSVPPDTQYF.

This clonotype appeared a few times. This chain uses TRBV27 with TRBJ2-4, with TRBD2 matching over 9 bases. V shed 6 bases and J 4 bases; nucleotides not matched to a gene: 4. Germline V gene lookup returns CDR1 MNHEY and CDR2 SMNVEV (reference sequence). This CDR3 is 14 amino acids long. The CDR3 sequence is CASRRSGGKNIQYF. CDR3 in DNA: TGTGCCAGCAGACGGAGCGGGGGGAAAAACATTCAGTACTTC.

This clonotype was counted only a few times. The DNA for the CDR3 is TGTGCCAGTGGTTATGAGCAGTTCTTC. It translates to CASGYEQFF. The J gene is TRBJ2-1, the V gene TRBV5-8; D uncertain. The germline V gene encodes CDR1 SGHTS and CDR2 YDEGEE. The CDR3 runs to 9 residues. Trimming removed 8 bases from V and 8 bases from J, with 5 bases in between.

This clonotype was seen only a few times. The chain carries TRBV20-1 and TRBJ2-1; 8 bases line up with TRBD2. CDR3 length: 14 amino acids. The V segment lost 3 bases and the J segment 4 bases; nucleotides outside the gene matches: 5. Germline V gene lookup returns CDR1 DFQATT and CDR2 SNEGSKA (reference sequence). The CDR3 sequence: CSARVLAGYNEQFF. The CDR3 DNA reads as TGCAGTGCTAGGGTCCTAGCGGGTTACAATGAGCAGTTCTTC.

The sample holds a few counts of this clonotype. CDR3 sequence: CASSWDRKVETQYF. The CDR3 DNA follows: TGTGCCAGCAGCTGGGACAGGAAGGTGGAGACCCAGTACTTC. The chain links TRBV7-2 to TRBJ2-5, with TRBD1 matching 8 bases. The CDR3 is 14 amino acids. Germline values: CDR1 SGHTA, CDR2 FQGNSA. The junction had 6 bases not matched to a gene; V was cut back by 4 bases and J by 5 bases.

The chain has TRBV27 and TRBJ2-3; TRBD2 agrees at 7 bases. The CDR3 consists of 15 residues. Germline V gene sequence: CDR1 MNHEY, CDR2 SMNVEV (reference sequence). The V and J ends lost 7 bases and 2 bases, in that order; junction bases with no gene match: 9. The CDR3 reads CASNHRDYYTDTQYF. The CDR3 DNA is TGTGCCAGCAACCACCGGGACTACTACACAGATACGCAGTATTTT.

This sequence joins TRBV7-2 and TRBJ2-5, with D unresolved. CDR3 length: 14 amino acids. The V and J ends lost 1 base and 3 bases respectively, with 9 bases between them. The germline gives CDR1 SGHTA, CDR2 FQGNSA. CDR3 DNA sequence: TGTGCCAGCAGCTTAGGTACAATAAAAGAGACCCAGTACTTC. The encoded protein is CASSLGTIKETQYF.

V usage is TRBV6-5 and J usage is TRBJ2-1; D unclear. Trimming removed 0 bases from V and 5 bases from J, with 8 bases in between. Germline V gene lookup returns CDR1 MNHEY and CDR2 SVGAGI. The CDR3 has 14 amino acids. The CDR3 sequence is CASSYSNTNNEQFF. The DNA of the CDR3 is TGTGCCAGCAGTTACTCGAATACGAACAATGAGCAGTTCTTC.

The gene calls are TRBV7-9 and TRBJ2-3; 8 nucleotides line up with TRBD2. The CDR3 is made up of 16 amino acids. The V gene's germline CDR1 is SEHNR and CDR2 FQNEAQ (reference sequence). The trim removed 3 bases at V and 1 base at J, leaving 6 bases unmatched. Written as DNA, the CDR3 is TGTGCCAGCAGCTTTACTGTACTAGCGGGCACAGATACGCAGTATTTT. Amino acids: CASSFTVLAGTDTQYF.

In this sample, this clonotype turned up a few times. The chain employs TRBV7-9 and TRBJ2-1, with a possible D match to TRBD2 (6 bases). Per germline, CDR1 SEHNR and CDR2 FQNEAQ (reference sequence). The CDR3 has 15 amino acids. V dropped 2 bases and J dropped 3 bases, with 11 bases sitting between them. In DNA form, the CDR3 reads TGTGCCAGCAGCTTAAGGGACTTAGACTACAATGAGCAGTTCTTC. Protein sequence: CASSLRDLDYNEQFF.

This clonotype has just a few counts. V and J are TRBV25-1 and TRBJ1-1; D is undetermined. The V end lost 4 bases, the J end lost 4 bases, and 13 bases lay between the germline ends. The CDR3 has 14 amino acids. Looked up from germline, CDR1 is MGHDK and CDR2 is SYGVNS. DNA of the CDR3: TGTGCCAGCAGTGCCTTGGGAGGGAGCACTGAAGCTTTCTTT. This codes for CASSALGGSTEAFF.

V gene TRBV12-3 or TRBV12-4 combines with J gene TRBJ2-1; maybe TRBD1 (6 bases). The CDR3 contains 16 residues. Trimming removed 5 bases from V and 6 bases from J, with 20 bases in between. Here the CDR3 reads CASSTLGQLRVNEQFF. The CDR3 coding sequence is TGTGCCAGCAGTACGCTAGGACAGCTGAGGGTCAATGAGCAGTTCTTC.

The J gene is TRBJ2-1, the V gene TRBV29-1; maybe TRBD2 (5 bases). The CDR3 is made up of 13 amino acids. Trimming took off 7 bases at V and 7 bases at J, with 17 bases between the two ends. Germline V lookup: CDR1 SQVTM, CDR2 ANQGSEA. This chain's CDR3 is CSGSRVSGNEQFF. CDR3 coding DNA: TGCAGCGGGTCGAGGGTATCAGGAAATGAGCAGTTCTTC.

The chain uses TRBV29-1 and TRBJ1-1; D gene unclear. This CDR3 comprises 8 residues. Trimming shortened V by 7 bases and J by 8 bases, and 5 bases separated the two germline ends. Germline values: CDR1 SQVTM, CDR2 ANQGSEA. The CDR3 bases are TGCAGCGCCGCAGAAGCTTTCTTT. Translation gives CSAAEAFF.

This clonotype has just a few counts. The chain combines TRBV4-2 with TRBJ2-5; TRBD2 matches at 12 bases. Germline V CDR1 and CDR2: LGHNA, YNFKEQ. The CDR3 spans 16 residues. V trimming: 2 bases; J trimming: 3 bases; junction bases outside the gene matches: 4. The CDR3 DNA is TGTGCCAGCAGCCAACTAGCGGGGGGGCAGGAAGAGACCCAGTACTTC. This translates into CASSQLAGGQEETQYF.

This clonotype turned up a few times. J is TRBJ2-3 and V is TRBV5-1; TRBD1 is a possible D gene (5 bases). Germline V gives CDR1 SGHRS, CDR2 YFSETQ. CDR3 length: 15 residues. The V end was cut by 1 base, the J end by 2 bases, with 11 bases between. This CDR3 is CASSLLGALTDTQYF. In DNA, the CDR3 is TGCGCCAGCAGCTTGCTAGGGGCCCTCACAGATACGCAGTATTTT. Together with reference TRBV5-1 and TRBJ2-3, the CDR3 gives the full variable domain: KAGVTQTPRYLIKTRGQQVTLSCSPISGHRSVSWYQQTPGQGLQFLFEYFSETQRNKGNFPGRFSGRQFSNSRSEMNVSTLELGDSALYLCASSLLGALTDTQYFGPGTRLTVL.

The CDR3 DNA sequence: TGCGCCAGCAGCCCGAAAGTAAATAGCTACAGGGACAATGAGCAGTTCTTC. Its protein product is CASSPKVNSYRDNEQFF. This chain joins TRBV4-1 and TRBJ2-1, with D possibly TRBD1 on 6 matching bases. CDR1 is MGHRA and CDR2 is YSYEKL in the germline V gene. The CDR3 sequence is 17 residues long. V was cut by 4 bases and J by 5 bases, with 21 bases left in between.

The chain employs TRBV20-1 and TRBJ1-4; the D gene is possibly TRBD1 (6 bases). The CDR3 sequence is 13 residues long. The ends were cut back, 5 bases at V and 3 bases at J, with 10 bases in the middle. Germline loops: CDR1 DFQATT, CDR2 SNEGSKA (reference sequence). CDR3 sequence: CSASTGSNEKLFF. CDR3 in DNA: TGCAGTGCTTCGACAGGTTCTAATGAAAAACTGTTTTTT.

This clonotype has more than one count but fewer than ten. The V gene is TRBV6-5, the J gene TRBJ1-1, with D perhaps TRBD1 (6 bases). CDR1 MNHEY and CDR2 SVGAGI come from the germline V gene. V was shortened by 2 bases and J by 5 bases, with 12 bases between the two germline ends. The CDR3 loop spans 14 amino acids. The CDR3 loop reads CASSYQTGGTEAFF. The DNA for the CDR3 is TGTGCCAGCAGTTACCAGACAGGTGGGACTGAAGCTTTCTTT.